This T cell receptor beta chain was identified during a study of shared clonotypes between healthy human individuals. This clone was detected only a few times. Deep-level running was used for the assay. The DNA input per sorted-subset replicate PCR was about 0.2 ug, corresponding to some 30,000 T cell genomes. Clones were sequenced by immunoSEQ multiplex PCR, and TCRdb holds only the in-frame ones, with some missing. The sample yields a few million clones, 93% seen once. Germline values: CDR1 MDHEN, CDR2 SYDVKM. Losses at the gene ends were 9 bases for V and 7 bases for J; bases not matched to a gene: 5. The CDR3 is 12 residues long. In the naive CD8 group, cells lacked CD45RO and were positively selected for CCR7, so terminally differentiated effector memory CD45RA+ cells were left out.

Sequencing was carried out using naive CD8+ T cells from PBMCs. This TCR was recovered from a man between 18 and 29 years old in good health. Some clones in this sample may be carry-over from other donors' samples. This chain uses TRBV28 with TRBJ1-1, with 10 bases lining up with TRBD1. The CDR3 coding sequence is TGTGCCAGTCGCCGGGACAGGGGTGAAGCTTTCTTT. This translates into CASRRDRGEAFF. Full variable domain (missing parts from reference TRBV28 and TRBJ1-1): DVKVTQSSRYLVKRTGEKVFLECVQDMDHENMFWYRQDPGLGLRLIYFSYDVKMKEKGDIPEGYSVSREKKERFSLILESASTNQTSMYLCASRRDRGEAFFGQGTRLTVV.